This entry lists 14 T cell receptor beta chains sequenced from one sample in a study of cytomegalovirus exposure and HLA in healthy donors. PCR amplification relied on 60 Vbeta primers (plus 13 Jbeta primers). Profiling relied on immunoSEQ multiplex PCR, and the TCRdb table lists in-frame clones only, not all of them. This repertoire shows about 140,000 clones, roughly 90% found once; its top ten account for 0.4% to 0.55%. The specimen sequenced was PBMCs. The receptors shown here come from a woman between 40 and 50 years old in good health and CMV-seronegative.

The CDR3 DNA reads as TGTGCCAGCAGTGACATCCAAATTAGCAATCAGCCCCAGCATTTT. Translated: CASSDIQISNQPQHF. This chain uses TRBV6-1 with TRBJ1-5; D ambiguous. The CDR3 is made up of 15 amino acids. In germline, CDR1 is MNHNS, CDR2 SASEGT. The ends were cut back, 3 bases at V and 0 bases at J, with 9 bases in the middle.

The J gene is TRBJ2-7, the V gene TRBV21-1; no DNA check was done on the table's D call, TRBD1. TRBV21-1 constitutes a pseudogene. The CDR3 totals 15 residues. CDR3 protein: CASSRGGQGKYEQYF. The CDR3 DNA sequence: TGTGCCAGCAGCAGGGGGGGACAGGGCAAATACGAGCAGTACTTC.

Turning to this clone: Distinct nucleotide sequences in the sample also encode this CDR3. The J gene is TRBJ1-1, the V gene TRBV4-2; D is unresolved. The CDR3 consists of 17 residues. Germline V CDR1 and CDR2: LGHNA, YNFKEQ. V was pared by 0 bases and J by 2 bases, with 16 bases between. The CDR3 is CASSQDLFGSGNTEAFF. In nucleotides, the CDR3 is TGTGCCAGCAGCCAAGATCTTTTTGGGAGTGGAAACACTGAAGCTTTCTTT.

V and J are TRBV5-1 and TRBJ2-4; TRBD2 matches at 11 bases. V dropped 0 bases and J dropped 7; count of bases not matched to a gene: 9. The CDR3 contains 17 residues. The germline gives CDR1 SGHRS, CDR2 YFSETQ. CDR3 nucleotides: TGCGCCAGCAGCTTGGATGTAGCGGGAGGGCCAGTGAACATTCAGTACTTC. This sequence encodes CASSLDVAGGPVNIQYF.

V gene TRBV10-2 combines with J gene TRBJ2-1, with TRBD1 matching over 7 bases. This CDR3 region has 14 residues. Germline V lookup: CDR1 WSHSY, CDR2 SAAADI. The V and J ends lost 4 bases and 4 bases, in that order; junction bases with no gene match: 4. CDR3 region: CASSGGTVYNEQFF. The CDR3 nucleotides read TGCGCCAGCAGTGGGGGGACAGTTTACAATGAGCAGTTCTTC.

With respect to this clone: This sample also contains other DNA sequences that code for the same CDR3. The V gene is TRBV5-6, the J gene TRBJ2-3; maybe TRBD1 (6 bases). This CDR3 has 13 residues. Germline V gene data show CDR1 as SGHDT and CDR2 as YYEEEE. Trimming removed 1 base from V and 3 bases from J, with 6 bases in between. CDR3 sequence reads: CASSLTGTDTQYF. CDR3 sequence (DNA): TGTGCCAGCAGCTTGACAGGGACAGATACGCAGTATTTT.

The chain couples TRBV6-1 to TRBJ2-1, with 9 positions matching TRBD1. Unmatched junction bases numbered 5, after V lost 7 bases and J lost 4 bases. There are 14 residues in the CDR3. Germline V gene data show CDR1 as MNHNS and CDR2 as SASEGT. The CDR3 DNA is TGTGCCAGCAATCTTGGGACAGGGTACAATGAGCAGTTCTTC. The encoded protein is CASNLGTGYNEQFF.

With respect to this clone: One end of the junction fails to match germline, which may point to a read error. The chain links TRBV9 to TRBJ2-7; 8 bases are shared with TRBD2. Germline V gene data show CDR1 as SGDLS and CDR2 as YYNGEE. CDR3 size: 16 residues. CDR3 region: CASSERARTSSDEQYF. CDR3 sequence (DNA): TGTGCCAGCAGCGAACGAGCTCGGACTAGCTCCGACGAGCAGTACTTC. The full variable domain, its missing parts supplied by reference TRBV9 and TRBJ2-7, is DSGVTQTPKHLITATGQRVTLRCSPRSGDLSVYWYQQSLDQGLQFLIQYYNGEERAKGNILERFSAQQFPDLHSELNLSSLELGDSALYFCASSERARTSSDEQYFGPGTRLTVT.

The chain combines TRBV5-4 with TRBJ2-2; TRBD2 aligns across 14 bases. J gave up 4 bases and V 4 bases, and 3 bases lay outside the gene matches. This CDR3 is built from 16 residues. The germline gives CDR1 SGHNT, CDR2 YYREEE (reference sequence). In DNA form, the CDR3 reads TGTGCCAGCAGCATCGGACTAGCGGGAGGCACCGGGGAGCTGTTTTTT. Encoded protein: CASSIGLAGGTGELFF.

V is TRBV9 and J is TRBJ2-2; 9 positions match TRBD2. The CDR3 is 17 amino acids. V dropped 4 bases and J dropped 4; count of bases not matched to a gene: 11. Germline-derived CDR1 and CDR2 are SGDLS and YYNGEE. This CDR3 reads CASSPQIAGVGTGELFF. The CDR3 DNA sequence: TGTGCCAGCAGCCCCCAGATAGCGGGAGTTGGCACCGGGGAGCTGTTTTTT.

The rearrangement links TRBV5-6 to TRBJ2-7, with D tentatively TRBD2 (5 bases). Germline V gene sequence: CDR1 SGHDT, CDR2 YYEEEE. V dropped 0 bases and J dropped 6 bases, with 13 bases sitting between them. The CDR3 contains 14 residues. The CDR3 loop is CASSLAAGSGEQYF. In nucleotides, the CDR3 is TGTGCCAGCAGCTTGGCCGCGGGTTCTGGCGAGCAGTACTTC.

The chain joins TRBV9 to TRBJ2-2, with 7 bases aligning to TRBD1. CDR1 and CDR2 from the germline V gene are SGDLS and YYNGEE. The CDR3 runs to 15 residues. After removal of 2 bases from V and 0 bases from J, the junction contained 1 base not matched to a gene. The CDR3 coding sequence is TGTGCCAGCAGCGTTACAGGGGCGAACACCGGGGAGCTGTTTTTT. As protein: CASSVTGANTGELFF.

The rearrangement uses TRBV10-1 and TRBJ2-1, with 11 bases fitting TRBD2. CDR1 is WNHNN, CDR2 SYGVQD, per germline (reference sequence). Trimming removed 0 bases from V and 11 bases from J; junction bases left unmatched: 9. This CDR3 has 16 residues. CDR3 protein: CASSESQGSGRVKQFF. DNA for the CDR3: TGCGCCAGCAGTGAGTCGCAAGGTAGCGGGAGGGTCAAGCAGTTCTTC.

This clone was picked up a small number of times. The chain employs TRBV7-9 and TRBJ2-4; no definite D call. Germline V lookup: CDR1 SEHNR, CDR2 FQNEAQ (reference sequence). This CDR3 spans 11 amino acids. Trimming took 7 bases from V and 13 from J, leaving 14 bases between them. This chain's CDR3 is CASTPDMKQYF. In DNA form, the CDR3 reads TGTGCCAGCACCCCAGACATGAAACAGTACTTC. Drawing the rest from reference TRBV7-9 and TRBJ2-4, the complete variable domain is DTGVSQNPRHKITKRGQNVTFRCDPISEHNRLYWYRQTLGQGPEFLTYFQNEAQLEKSRLLSDRFSAERPKGSFSTLEIQRTEQGDSAMYLCASTPDMKQYFGAGTRLSVL.